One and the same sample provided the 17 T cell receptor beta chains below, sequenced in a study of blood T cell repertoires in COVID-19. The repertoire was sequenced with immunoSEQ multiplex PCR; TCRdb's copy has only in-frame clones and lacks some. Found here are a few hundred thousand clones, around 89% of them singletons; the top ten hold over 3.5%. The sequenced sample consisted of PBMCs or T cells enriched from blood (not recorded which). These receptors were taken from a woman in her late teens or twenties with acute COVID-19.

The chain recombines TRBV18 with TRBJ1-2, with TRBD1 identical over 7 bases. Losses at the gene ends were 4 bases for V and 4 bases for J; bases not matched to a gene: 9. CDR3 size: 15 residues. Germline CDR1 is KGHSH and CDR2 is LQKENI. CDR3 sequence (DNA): TGTGCCAGCTCACTCAACAGGGGAGAAGGCTATGGCTACACCTTC. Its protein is CASSLNRGEGYGYTF.

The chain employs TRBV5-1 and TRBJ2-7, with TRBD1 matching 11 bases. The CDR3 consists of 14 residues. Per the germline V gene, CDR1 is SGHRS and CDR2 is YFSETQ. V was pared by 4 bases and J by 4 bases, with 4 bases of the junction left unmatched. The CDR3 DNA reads TGCGCCAGCAGCAAGGACAGGGGGCGATACGAGCAGTACTTC. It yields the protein CASSKDRGRYEQYF.

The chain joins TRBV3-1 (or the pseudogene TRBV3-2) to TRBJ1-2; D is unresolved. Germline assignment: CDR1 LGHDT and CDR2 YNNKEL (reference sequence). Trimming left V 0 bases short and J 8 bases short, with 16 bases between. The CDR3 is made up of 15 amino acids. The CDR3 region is CASSQDVYSPRGYTF. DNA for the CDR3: TGTGCCAGCAGCCAAGATGTCTACTCACCGCGGGGCTACACCTTC.

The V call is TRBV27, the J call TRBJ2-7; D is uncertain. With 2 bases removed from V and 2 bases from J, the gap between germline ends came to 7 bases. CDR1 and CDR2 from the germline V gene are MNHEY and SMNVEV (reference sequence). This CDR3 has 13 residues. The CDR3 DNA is TGTGCCAGCAGTTTAACAGTAGCCTACGAGCAGTACTTC. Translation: CASSLTVAYEQYF.

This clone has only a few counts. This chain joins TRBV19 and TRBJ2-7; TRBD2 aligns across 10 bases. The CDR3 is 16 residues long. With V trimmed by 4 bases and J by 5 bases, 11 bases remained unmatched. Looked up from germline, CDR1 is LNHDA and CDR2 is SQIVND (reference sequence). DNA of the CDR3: TGTGCCAGTAGTACTTCAGGACTAGCGGTGGGGGACGAGCAGTACTTC. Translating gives CASSTSGLAVGDEQYF.

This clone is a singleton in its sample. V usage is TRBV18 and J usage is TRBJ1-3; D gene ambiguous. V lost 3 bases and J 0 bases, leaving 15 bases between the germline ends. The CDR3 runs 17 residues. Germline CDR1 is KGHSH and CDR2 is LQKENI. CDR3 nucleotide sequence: TGTGCCAGCTCACCCCTGGGCGGGGTGAACTCTGGAAACACCATATATTTT. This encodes CASSPLGGVNSGNTIYF.

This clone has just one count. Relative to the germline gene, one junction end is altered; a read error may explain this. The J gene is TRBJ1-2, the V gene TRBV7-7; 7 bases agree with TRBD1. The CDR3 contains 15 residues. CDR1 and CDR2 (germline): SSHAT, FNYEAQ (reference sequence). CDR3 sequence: CASRGDRARDYGYTF. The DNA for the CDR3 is TGTGCTAGCAGGGGAGACAGGGCCAGGGACTATGGCTACACCTTC.

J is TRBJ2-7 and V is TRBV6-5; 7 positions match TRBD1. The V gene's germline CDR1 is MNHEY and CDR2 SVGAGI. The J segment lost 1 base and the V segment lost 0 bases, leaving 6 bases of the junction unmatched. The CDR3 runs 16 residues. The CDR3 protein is CASSYSPYRGSYEQYF. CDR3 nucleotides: TGTGCCAGCAGTTACTCGCCATACAGGGGATCCTACGAGCAGTACTTC.

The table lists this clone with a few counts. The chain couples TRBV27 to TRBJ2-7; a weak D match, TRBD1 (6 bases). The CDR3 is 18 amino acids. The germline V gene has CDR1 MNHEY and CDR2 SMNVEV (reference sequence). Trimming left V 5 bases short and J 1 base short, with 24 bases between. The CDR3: CASSPSPLGQGISYEQYF. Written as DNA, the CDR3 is TGTGCCAGCAGTCCTAGCCCTTTAGGGCAGGGGATTTCCTACGAGCAGTACTTC.

CDR3 residues: CASSLRGRSINEQFF. The CDR3 DNA is TGTGCCAGCAGCCTACGCGGGAGATCGATCAATGAGCAGTTCTTC. This chain uses TRBV7-6 with TRBJ2-1; 7 bases agree with TRBD2. The germline gives CDR1 SGHVS, CDR2 FNYEAQ. This CDR3 region has 15 residues. V was pared by 5 bases and J by 6 bases, with 10 bases of the junction left unmatched.

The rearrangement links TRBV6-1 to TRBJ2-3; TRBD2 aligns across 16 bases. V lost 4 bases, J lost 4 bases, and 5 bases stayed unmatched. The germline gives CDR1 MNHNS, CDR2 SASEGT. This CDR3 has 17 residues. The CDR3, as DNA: TGTGCCAGCAGTGCGGGACTAGCGGGAGGGCCCCCAGATACGCAGTATTTT. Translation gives CASSAGLAGGPPDTQYF.

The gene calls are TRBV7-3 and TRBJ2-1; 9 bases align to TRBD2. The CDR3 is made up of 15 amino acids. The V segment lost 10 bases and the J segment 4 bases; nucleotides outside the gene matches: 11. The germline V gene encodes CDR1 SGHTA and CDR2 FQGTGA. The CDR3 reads CATRPSSGTYNEQFF. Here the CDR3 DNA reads TGTGCCACCCGCCCGTCTAGCGGGACTTACAATGAGCAGTTCTTC.

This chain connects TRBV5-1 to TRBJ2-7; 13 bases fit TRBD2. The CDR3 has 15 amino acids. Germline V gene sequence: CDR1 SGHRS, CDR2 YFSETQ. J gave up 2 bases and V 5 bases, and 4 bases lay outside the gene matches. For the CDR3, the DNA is TGCGCCAGCAGACTGGGACTAGCGGGACCCTACGAGCAGTACTTC. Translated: CASRLGLAGPYEQYF.

In nucleotides, the CDR3 is TGTGCCAGCAGCTCTCCGGGACTAGCGGGGCAGACAGATACGCAGTATTTT. Translated: CASSSPGLAGQTDTQYF. The gene calls are TRBV21-1 and TRBJ2-3; the DNA was not compared with TRBD2, the D call given in the table. TRBV21-1 is a known pseudogene. The CDR3 totals 17 residues.

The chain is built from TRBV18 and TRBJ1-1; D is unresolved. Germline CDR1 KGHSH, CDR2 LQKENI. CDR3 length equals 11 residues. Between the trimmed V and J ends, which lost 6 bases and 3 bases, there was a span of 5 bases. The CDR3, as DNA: TGTGCCAGCTCCTTCGACACTGAAGCTTTCTTT. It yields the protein CASSFDTEAFF.

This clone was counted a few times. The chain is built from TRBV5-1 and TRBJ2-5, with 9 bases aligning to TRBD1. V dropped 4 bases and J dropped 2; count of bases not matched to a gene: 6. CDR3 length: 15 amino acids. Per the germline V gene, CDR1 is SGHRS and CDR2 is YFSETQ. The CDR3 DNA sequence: TGCGCCAGCAGCGCCGGAGACAGGGGGCAAGAGACCCAGTACTTC. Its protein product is CASSAGDRGQETQYF.

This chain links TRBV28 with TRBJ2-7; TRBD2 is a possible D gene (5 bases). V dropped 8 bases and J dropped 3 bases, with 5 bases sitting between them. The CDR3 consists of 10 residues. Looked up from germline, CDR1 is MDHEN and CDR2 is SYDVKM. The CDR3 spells CASRGYEQYF. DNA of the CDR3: TGTGCCAGCCGGGGCTACGAGCAGTACTTC.